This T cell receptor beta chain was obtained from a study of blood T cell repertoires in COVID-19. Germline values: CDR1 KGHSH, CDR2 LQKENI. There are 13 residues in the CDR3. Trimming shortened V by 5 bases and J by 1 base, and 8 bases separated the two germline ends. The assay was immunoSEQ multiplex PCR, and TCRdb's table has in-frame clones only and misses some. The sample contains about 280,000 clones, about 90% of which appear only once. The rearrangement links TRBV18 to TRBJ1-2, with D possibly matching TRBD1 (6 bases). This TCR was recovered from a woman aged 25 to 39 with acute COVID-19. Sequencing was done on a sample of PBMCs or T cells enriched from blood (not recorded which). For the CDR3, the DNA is TGTGCCAGCTCATCAGGGGATAACTATGGCTACACCTTC. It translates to CASSSGDNYGYTF. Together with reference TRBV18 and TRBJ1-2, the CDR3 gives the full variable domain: NAGVMQNPRHLVRRRGQEARLRCSPMKGHSHVYWYRQLPEEGLKFMVYLQKENIIDESGMPKERFSAEFPKEGPSILRIQQVVRGDSAAYFCASSSGDNYGYTFGSGTRLTVV.